What follows describes a single T cell receptor (beta chain). Relative to the germline gene, one junction end is altered; a read error may explain this. The data derive from a study of T cell changes during pregnancy in multiple sclerosis. Sequencing used immunoSEQ multiplex PCR; TCRdb keeps in-frame clones, though not all of them. Of roughly 57,000 clones in the sample, around 93% were seen once. Germline CDR1 reads SSHAT; CDR2 reads FNYEAQ (reference sequence). CDR3 length: 14 amino acids. The chain couples TRBV7-7 to TRBJ2-5; weak D call: TRBD1 (6 bases). Source: CD4+ T cells from peripheral blood mononuclear cells, taken after pregnancy. The sequence was obtained from a female donor with multiple sclerosis, enrolled in a pregnancy study. The CDR3 is CASSPFGQQETQYF. The CDR3 coding sequence is TGTGCTAGCAGCCCTTTTGGACAGCAAGAGACCCAGTACTTC.